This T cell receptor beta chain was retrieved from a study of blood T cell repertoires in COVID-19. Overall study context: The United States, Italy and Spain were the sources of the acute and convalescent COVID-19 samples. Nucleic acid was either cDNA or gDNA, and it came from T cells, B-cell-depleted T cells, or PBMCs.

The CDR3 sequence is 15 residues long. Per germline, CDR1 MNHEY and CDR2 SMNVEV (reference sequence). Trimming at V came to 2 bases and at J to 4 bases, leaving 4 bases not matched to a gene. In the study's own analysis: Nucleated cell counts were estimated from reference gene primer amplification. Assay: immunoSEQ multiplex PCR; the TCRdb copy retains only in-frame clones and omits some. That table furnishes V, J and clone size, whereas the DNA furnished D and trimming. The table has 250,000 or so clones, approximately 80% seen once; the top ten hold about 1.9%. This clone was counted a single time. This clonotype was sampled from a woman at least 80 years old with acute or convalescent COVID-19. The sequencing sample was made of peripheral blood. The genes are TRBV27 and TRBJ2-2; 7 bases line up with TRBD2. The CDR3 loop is CASSLVGGSTGELFF. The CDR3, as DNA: TGTGCCAGCAGTTTAGTGGGCGGGAGCACCGGGGAGCTGTTTTTT.